This record covers a single T cell receptor (beta chain). Its target is unknown. The data were obtained in a study of blood T cell dynamics during melanoma immunotherapy. About the study: Patients with metastatic melanoma got pembrolizumab or nivolumab-ipilimumab as first-line care.

A fixed DNA input of about 350 ng was used per bulk PBMC sample. Using immunoSEQ multiplex PCR, the repertoire was profiled, and TCRdb retains in-frame clones only, with some absent. Seen here are some 13,000 clones, roughly 89% observed once, and the top ten hold more than 5%. Time point specified: week 3, after first cycle of checkpoint inhibitor. Study-wide results and limits: It remained unknown if the driving T cell clones were melanoma-specific.

The CDR3 sequence is 14 residues long. Trimming took 8 bases from V and 8 from J; bases not matched to a gene: 6. The germline gives CDR1 WNHNN, CDR2 SYGVQD (reference sequence). The sequencing used blood, collected from a patient treated with checkpoint blockade. The chain joins TRBV10-1 to TRBJ2-1, with 13 bases fitting TRBD2. The origin of this receptor is a human donor with melanoma. The CDR3 loop is CASRNGLAGDEQFF. CDR3 coding DNA: TGCGCCAGCCGAAATGGACTAGCGGGAGATGAGCAGTTCTTC.